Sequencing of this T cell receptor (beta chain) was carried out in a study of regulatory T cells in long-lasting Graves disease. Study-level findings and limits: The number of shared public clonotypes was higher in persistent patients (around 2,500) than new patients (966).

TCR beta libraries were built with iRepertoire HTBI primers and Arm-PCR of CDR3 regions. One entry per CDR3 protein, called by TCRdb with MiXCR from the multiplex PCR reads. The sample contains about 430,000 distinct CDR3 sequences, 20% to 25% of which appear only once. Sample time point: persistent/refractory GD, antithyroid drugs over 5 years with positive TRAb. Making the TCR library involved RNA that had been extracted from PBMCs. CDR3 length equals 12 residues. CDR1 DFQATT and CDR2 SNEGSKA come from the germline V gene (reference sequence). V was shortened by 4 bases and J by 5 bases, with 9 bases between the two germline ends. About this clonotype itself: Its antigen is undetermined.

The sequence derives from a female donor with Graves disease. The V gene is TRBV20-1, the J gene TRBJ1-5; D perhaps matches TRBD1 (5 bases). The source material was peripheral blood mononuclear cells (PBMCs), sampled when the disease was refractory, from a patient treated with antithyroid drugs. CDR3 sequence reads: CSATQVDQPQHF. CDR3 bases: TGCAGTGCTACACAGGTGGATCAGCCCCAGCATTTT.